The 27 T cell receptor beta chains listed next were all sequenced from one sample in a study of cytomegalovirus exposure and HLA in healthy donors. PCR employed 60 Vbeta and 13 Jbeta primers. Libraries were prepared by immunoSEQ multiplex PCR; TCRdb keeps only in-frame clonotypes and omits some of them. The sample includes 200,000 to 250,000 clones, about 84% of them seen just once. Sample: PBMCs. Every receptor here comes from a human donor in good health.

The V and J genes are TRBV13 and TRBJ2-7; D possibly corresponds to TRBD2 (5 bases). V was cut by 2 bases and J by 2 bases, with 10 bases left in between. This CDR3 comprises 14 residues. Germline V CDR1 and CDR2: PRHDT, FYEKMQ (reference sequence). Written as DNA, the CDR3 is TGTGCCAGCAGCTTAAACAGACTAACCTACGAGCAGTACTTC. This encodes CASSLNRLTYEQYF.

The genes are TRBV5-1 and TRBJ2-7; TRBD1 might be the D (6 bases). Germline V CDR1 and CDR2: SGHRS, YFSETQ. This CDR3 has 14 residues. Trimming pared 4 bases from V and 3 bases from J, leaving 14 bases between. For the CDR3, the DNA is TGCGCCAGCAGCGAAAAACCAGGGGTCTACGAGCAGTACTTC. Its translation is CASSEKPGVYEQYF.

This clone was recorded a few times. A junction end diverges from the germline sequence, so it may reflect a read error. The rearrangement uses TRBV7-7 and TRBJ2-3; TRBD1 matches at 11 bases. CDR3 length: 16 residues. From germline, CDR1 is SSHAT and CDR2 FNYEAQ (reference sequence). This CDR3 is CASSPGTGQGADTQYF. The CDR3 coding sequence is TGTGCTAGCAGTCCTGGGACGGGACAGGGGGCAGATACGCAGTATTTT.

The V and J genes are TRBV28 and TRBJ1-2; maybe TRBD1 (6 bases). The ends were cut back, 5 bases at V and 6 bases at J, with 13 bases in the middle. The germline gives CDR1 MDHEN, CDR2 SYDVKM. The CDR3 has 13 amino acids. CDR3 DNA: TGTGCCAGCAGTCCTCAGGGGAGACATGGCTACACCTTC. It codes for CASSPQGRHGYTF.

V gene TRBV19 combines with J gene TRBJ2-1; 12 bases align to TRBD2. Per the germline V gene, CDR1 is LNHDA and CDR2 is SQIVND (reference sequence). The CDR3 runs 17 residues. Unmatched junction bases numbered 13, after V lost 5 bases and J lost 8 bases. The DNA for the CDR3 is TGTGCCAGTAGTCTGCGATGGACTAGCGGGATTGTAGATGAGCAGTTCTTC. Its translation: CASSLRWTSGIVDEQFF.

This clone appeared a single time. This chain connects TRBV4-2 to TRBJ2-7, with TRBD1 matching over 9 bases. J was trimmed by 0 bases and V by 1 base; bases with no gene match: 7. Germline V lookup: CDR1 LGHNA, CDR2 YNFKEQ. The CDR3 loop spans 17 amino acids. CDR3 bases: TGTGCCAGCAGCCAAGCGCCGGGACAGGGAGGCTCCTACGAGCAGTACTTC. Translated, it gives CASSQAPGQGGSYEQYF.

The chain is built from TRBV28 and TRBJ1-2; 7 bases align to TRBD1. The germline CDR1 and CDR2 sequences are MDHEN and SYDVKM. The CDR3 covers 15 residues. The J segment lost 4 bases and the V segment lost 2 bases, leaving 7 bases of the junction unmatched. The CDR3 sequence: CASSLPRDSIYGYTF. The CDR3 DNA sequence: TGTGCCAGCAGTTTACCCCGGGACAGCATCTATGGCTACACCTTC.

This clone was counted between two and nine times. CDR3 loop: CASRPDSTTGELFF. In DNA form, the CDR3 reads TGTGCCAGCAGACCAGACAGCACCACCGGGGAGCTGTTTTTT. The chain recombines TRBV6-5 with TRBJ2-2; a possible D gene is TRBD1 (5 bases). Germline-derived CDR1 and CDR2 are MNHEY and SVGAGI. V was trimmed by 6 bases and J by 4 bases, leaving 12 bases between them. CDR3 length equals 14 residues.

For this clone: Sequence at one end of the junction differs from germline and may be a read error. The chain uses TRBV7-9 and TRBJ2-3, with TRBD1 as a possible D gene (5 bases). CDR1 and CDR2 (germline): SEHNR, FQNEAQ (reference sequence). CDR3 length: 16 amino acids. CDR3 sequence reads: CSSSLGWGRDTDTQYF. CDR3 in DNA: TGTTCCAGCAGCTTAGGCTGGGGCAGAGACACAGATACGCAGTATTTT.

The chain recombines TRBV7-9 with TRBJ2-5; TRBD2 aligns across 12 bases. Looked up from germline, CDR1 is SEHNR and CDR2 is FQNEAQ (reference sequence). The CDR3 spans 15 residues. J was trimmed by 4 bases and V by 4 bases; bases with no gene match: 4. The CDR3 DNA reads as TGTGCCAGCAGCTCTGGACTAGCGGGAACAGAGACCCAGTACTTC. It encodes CASSSGLAGTETQYF.

The V call is TRBV5-8, the J call TRBJ1-1; D is unresolved. Germline V gene lookup returns CDR1 SGHTS and CDR2 YDEGEE. V shed 3 bases and J shed 5 bases, with 14 bases lying between them. The CDR3 length is 14 residues. Written as DNA, the CDR3 is TGTGCCAGCAGCTCCGTCCGCGGAGGGACTGAAGCTTTCTTT. It encodes CASSSVRGGTEAFF.

This chain joins TRBV6-5 and TRBJ1-1, with a weak D call TRBD1 (5 bases). CDR1 is MNHEY, CDR2 SVGAGI, per germline. V was shortened by 2 bases and J by 4 bases, with 11 bases between the two germline ends. There are 14 residues in the CDR3. Here the CDR3 DNA reads TGTGCCAGCAGTTACCGGGGGACTTTCACTGAAGCTTTCTTT. Its translation: CASSYRGTFTEAFF.

The V gene is TRBV11-2, the J gene TRBJ2-3; 10 bases align to TRBD2. The CDR3 consists of 18 residues. Germline CDR1 and CDR2: SGHAT and FQNNGV. J was trimmed by 1 base and V by 5 bases; bases with no gene match: 12. The CDR3 sequence: CASSPKREGQEGTDTQYF. CDR3 DNA: TGTGCCAGCAGCCCCAAGCGGGAGGGCCAGGAGGGCACAGATACGCAGTATTTT.

The chain links TRBV5-1 to TRBJ1-1, with 7 bases that match TRBD1. Germline CDR1 reads SGHRS; CDR2 reads YFSETQ. The V and J ends lost 2 bases and 0 bases, in that order; junction bases with no gene match: 16. This CDR3 region has 19 residues. The CDR3 DNA sequence: TGCGCCAGCAGCTTAAAGACAGGGAGAAGATGGAACTTGAACACTGAAGCTTTCTTT. Amino acid sequence: CASSLKTGRRWNLNTEAFF.

This clone has just a few counts. The chain joins TRBV6-5 to TRBJ1-5; unclear D gene. Germline CDR1 is MNHEY and CDR2 is SVGAGI. This CDR3 is 12 amino acids long. Trimming cost V 8 bases and J 0 bases, with 5 bases left between them. CDR3 protein: CASHSSNQPQHF. CDR3 nucleotide sequence: TGTGCCAGCCATTCTAGCAATCAGCCCCAGCATTTT.

The chain joins TRBV4-3 to TRBJ2-5; D may be TRBD2 (7 bases). Germline CDR1 is LGHNA and CDR2 is YSLEER. V was cut by 4 bases and J by 2 bases, with 11 bases left in between. The CDR3 is 14 amino acids. The CDR3: CASSPGGRQETQYF. The CDR3 coding sequence is TGCGCCAGCAGCCCGGGGGGCAGGCAAGAGACCCAGTACTTC.

V gene TRBV7-9 combines with J gene TRBJ1-1, with TRBD1 matching over 7 bases. The CDR3 totals 15 residues. V gave up 4 bases and J gave up 4 bases; unmatched junction bases: 9. Germline V CDR1 and CDR2: SEHNR, FQNEAQ (reference sequence). The CDR3 DNA is TGTGCCAGCAGCTCAAGGGGGCAAGGTGGCACTGAAGCTTTCTTT. Amino acids: CASSSRGQGGTEAFF.

The rearrangement joins TRBV4-2 to TRBJ2-3; 10 bases are shared with TRBD2. Germline CDR1 is LGHNA and CDR2 is YNFKEQ. There are 17 residues in the CDR3. V was pared by 1 base and J by 8 bases, with 12 bases of the junction left unmatched. CDR3 sequence (DNA): TGTGCCAGCAGCCAAGTGGGTGGAGCGGGAGGGCCGAGTACGCAGTATTTT. It encodes CASSQVGGAGGPSTQYF.

The chain employs TRBV11-2 and TRBJ2-5; 9 bases match TRBD2. Germline-derived CDR1 and CDR2 are SGHAT and FQNNGV. V gave up 0 bases and J gave up 7 bases; unmatched junction bases: 3. The CDR3 extends over 14 amino acids. CDR3 in DNA: TGTGCCAGCAGCTTAGAGCCACTAGCGGGGACCCAGTACTTC. Amino acid sequence: CASSLEPLAGTQYF. Based on the CDR3 plus reference TRBV11-2 and TRBJ2-5, the full variable domain is EAGVAQSPRYKIIEKRQSVAFWCNPISGHATLYWYQQILGQGPKLLIQFQNNGVVDDSQLPKDRFSAERLKGVDSTLKIQPAKLEDSAVYLCASSLEPLAGTQYFGPGTRLLVL.

CDR3 region: CATIQGATYNEQFF. The CDR3 nucleotides read TGCGCCACCATTCAGGGGGCGACTTACAATGAGCAGTTCTTC. The chain has TRBV10-2 and TRBJ2-1, with 8 bases matching TRBD1. This CDR3 spans 14 amino acids. Germline V gives CDR1 WSHSY, CDR2 SAAADI. V shed 10 bases, J shed 4 bases, and the junction held 9 bases outside the gene matches.

The rearrangement joins TRBV6-6 to TRBJ1-2, with a weak D call TRBD1 (6 bases). The germline CDR1 and CDR2 sequences are MNHNY and SVGAGI (reference sequence). Trimming shortened V by 11 bases and J by 5 bases, and 18 bases separated the two germline ends. This CDR3 region has 13 residues. CDR3 in DNA: TGTGCCTCCTTGGGGGGGGCGGCATATGGCTACACCTTC. As protein: CASLGGAAYGYTF.

In this sample, this clone turned up a few times. The genes are TRBV6-5 and TRBJ1-2; no clear D. Germline V gene sequence: CDR1 MNHEY, CDR2 SVGAGI. The CDR3 length is 13 residues. V lost 8 bases, J lost 4 bases, and 14 bases lay in between. The CDR3 DNA reads TGTGCCAGCTACGATTCGAGGATCTATGGCTACACCTTC. It translates to CASYDSRIYGYTF.

The V and J genes are TRBV9 and TRBJ2-5, with 7 bases fitting TRBD1. CDR1 SGDLS and CDR2 YYNGEE come from the germline V gene. CDR3 size: 14 residues. Trimming cost V 4 bases and J 7 bases; bases outside gene matches: 10. The DNA of the CDR3 is TGTGCCAGCAGCCCCCAGACAGGGTTCGGGACCCAGTACTTC. Its protein is CASSPQTGFGTQYF. Looking up the rest from reference TRBV9 and TRBJ2-5 gives the full variable domain: DSGVTQTPKHLITATGQRVTLRCSPRSGDLSVYWYQQSLDQGLQFLIQYYNGEERAKGNILERFSAQQFPDLHSELNLSSLELGDSALYFCASSPQTGFGTQYFGPGTRLLVL.

This chain connects TRBV4-2 to TRBJ1-2; TRBD1 might be the D (5 bases). The V end lost 5 bases, the J end lost 4 bases, and 14 bases lay between the germline ends. The CDR3 is 14 residues long. Germline CDR1 reads LGHNA; CDR2 reads YNFKEQ. CDR3 nucleotide sequence: TGTGCCAGCAGCGCGGACACAGCTTTCTATGGCTACACCTTC. Protein: CASSADTAFYGYTF.

The table lists this clone with a few counts. The J gene is TRBJ2-4, the V gene TRBV5-4; tentatively, D is TRBD1 (5 bases). The CDR3 loop spans 15 amino acids. The V gene lost 2 bases and the J gene lost 4 bases, with 13 bases spanning the gap. The germline gives CDR1 SGHNT, CDR2 YYREEE (reference sequence). CDR3 nucleotide sequence: TGTGCCAGCAGCTTAGTCCGAGACAGTAAAAACATTCAGTACTTC. Residues: CASSLVRDSKNIQYF. The full variable domain, completed using reference TRBV5-4 and TRBJ2-4, is ETGVTQSPTHLIKTRGQQVTLRCSSQSGHNTVSWYQQALGQGPQFIFQYYREEENGRGNFPPRFSGLQFPNYSSELNVNALELDDSALYLCASSLVRDSKNIQYFGAGTRLSVL.

This clone was recorded only once. V is TRBV28 and J is TRBJ1-1; possibly TRBD1 for D (5 bases). V lost 4 bases, J lost 0 bases, and 12 bases lay in between. The V gene's germline CDR1 is MDHEN and CDR2 SYDVKM. The CDR3 has 15 amino acids. DNA of the CDR3: TGTGCCAGCAGTTCCGGCGGGGCCCTGAACACTGAAGCTTTCTTT. This sequence encodes CASSSGGALNTEAFF.

This chain links TRBV5-8 with TRBJ2-1; the D is unclear. V was cut by 4 bases and J by 13 bases, with 12 bases left in between. This CDR3 is built from 11 residues. The germline gives CDR1 SGHTS, CDR2 YDEGEE. This CDR3 reads CASSRKQAQFF. As DNA, the CDR3 is TGTGCCAGCAGCAGAAAGCAGGCACAGTTCTTC.